One sample yielded the 20 T cell receptor beta chains listed below, sequenced in a study of blood T cell repertoires in COVID-19. Method: immunoSEQ multiplex PCR; TCRdb's copy keeps in-frame clones and lacks some. The profile covers approximately 230,000 clones, with around 85% appearing a single time and roughly 10% taken by the ten largest. Sequencing used peripheral blood. The origin of the receptors is a man older than 75 with acute or convalescent COVID-19.

The rearrangement links TRBV6-4 to TRBJ1-5; D is possibly TRBD1 (6 bases). Trimming left V 10 bases short and J 11 bases short, with 15 bases between. Per the germline V gene, CDR1 is MRHNA and CDR2 is SNTAGT. CDR3 size: 11 residues. As DNA, the CDR3 is TGTGCCAACTCACAACAGGGAGCCCAGCATTTT. Protein product: CANSQQGAQHF.

The CDR3 spells CASRVPSAGSTEAFF. The CDR3 DNA sequence: TGTGCCAGCAGGGTACCTTCGGCAGGAAGCACTGAAGCTTTCTTT. The chain has TRBV28 and TRBJ1-1; D is uncertain. The CDR3 has 15 residues. Deletions cut 6 bases from V and 4 bases from J, with 18 bases between. Germline V gene sequence: CDR1 MDHEN, CDR2 SYDVKM.

This clone was seen only once. The V call is TRBV10-2, the J call TRBJ2-3, with 8 bases aligning to TRBD1. The CDR3 totals 17 residues. The ends lost 4 bases at V and 2 bases at J; junction bases unmatched: 11. The germline V gene encodes CDR1 WSHSY and CDR2 SAAADI. The CDR3 loop reads CASSVWTVDRATDTQYF. CDR3 sequence (DNA): TGCGCCAGCAGTGTATGGACTGTGGACAGGGCCACAGATACGCAGTATTTT.

The V gene is TRBV29-1, the J gene TRBJ1-2; TRBD1 might be the D (6 bases). Germline V CDR1 and CDR2: SQVTM, ANQGSEA. With 7 bases removed from V and 4 bases from J, the gap between germline ends came to 16 bases. The CDR3 has 13 amino acids. CDR3 DNA: TGCAGCGCCCGGCAACAGGGATTCTATGGCTACACCTTC. Translated, it gives CSARQQGFYGYTF. The variable domain in full, with the rest retrieved from reference TRBV29-1 and TRBJ1-2, is SAVISQKPSRDICQRGTSLTIQCQVDSQVTMMFWYRQQPGQSLTLIATANQGSEATYESGFVIDKFPISRPNLTFSTLTVSNMSPEDSSIYLCSARQQGFYGYTFGSGTRLTVV.

The chain joins TRBV24-1 to TRBJ2-3; 8 positions agree with TRBD1. Trimming removed 4 bases from V and 5 bases from J; junction bases left unmatched: 10. There are 16 residues in the CDR3. Germline CDR1 and CDR2: KGHDR and SFDVKD. CDR3 sequence reads: CATSDTGTGAGDTQYF. The CDR3 bases are TGTGCCACCAGTGACACCGGGACAGGCGCCGGAGATACGCAGTATTTT.

This clone has just one count. V usage is TRBV15 and J usage is TRBJ2-7, with 14 bases lining up with TRBD2. The V gene end was trimmed by 3 bases and the J gene end by 6 bases; junction bases not matched to a gene: 10. Germline lookup yields CDR1 LNHNV and CDR2 YYDKDF (reference sequence). This CDR3 is 17 amino acids long. This CDR3 is CATSRGLAGAARLEQYF. The CDR3 DNA reads as TGTGCCACCAGCAGGGGACTAGCGGGAGCTGCACGCCTCGAGCAGTACTTC.

In this sample, this clone turned up a few times. The chain has TRBV5-4 and TRBJ1-3; D is perhaps TRBD1 (5 bases). The CDR3 sequence is 15 residues long. The ends were cut back, 5 bases at V and 0 bases at J, with 12 bases in the middle. The germline gives CDR1 SGHNT, CDR2 YYREEE (reference sequence). CDR3 DNA: TGTGCCAGCAGTCTCTCAGGGTACTCTGGAAACACCATATATTTT. Amino acid sequence: CASSLSGYSGNTIYF.

The gene calls are TRBV5-1 and TRBJ2-3; TRBD2 matches 7 bases. The germline CDR1 and CDR2 sequences are SGHRS and YFSETQ. There are 14 residues in the CDR3. Trimming took 6 bases from V and 2 from J; bases not matched to a gene: 6. The chain's CDR3 is CASNPGGPTDTQYF. The CDR3 DNA is TGCGCCAGCAACCCGGGGGGACCCACAGATACGCAGTATTTT.

V and J are TRBV12-3 or TRBV12-4 and TRBJ1-2; no clear D. Between the trimmed V and J ends, which lost 5 bases and 4 bases, there was a span of 11 bases. The CDR3 totals 13 residues. CDR3 amino acids: CASSPREFYGYTF. DNA of the CDR3: TGTGCCAGCAGTCCCCGGGAATTCTATGGCTACACCTTC.

This clone was counted between two and nine times. This rearrangement joins TRBV19 to TRBJ2-7, with 11 bases fitting TRBD2. Per the germline V gene, CDR1 is LNHDA and CDR2 is SQIVND (reference sequence). The CDR3 is 17 residues long. The junction had 14 bases not matched to a gene; V was cut back by 6 bases and J by 4 bases. As DNA, the CDR3 is TGTGCCAGTAGCAGCACTTCCGGGACTAGCGGACTTTACGAGCAGTACTTC. It specifies CASSSTSGTSGLYEQYF.

This clone was counted a single time. The DNA of the CDR3 is TGCGCCAGCAGCACCGGGTCGTACTACGAGCAGTACTTC. The encoded protein is CASSTGSYYEQYF. The J gene is TRBJ2-7, the V gene TRBV5-1; D unclear. The germline V and J ends were trimmed by 4 bases and 3 bases, with 11 bases remaining between them. The CDR3 is 13 residues long. Germline assignment: CDR1 SGHRS and CDR2 YFSETQ.

This chain connects TRBV28 to TRBJ1-1; D possibly corresponds to TRBD1 (5 bases). Trimming removed 5 bases from V and 4 bases from J, with 8 bases in between. Germline-derived CDR1 and CDR2 are MDHEN and SYDVKM. CDR3 length equals 12 residues. CDR3 sequence reads: CASSGGVTEAFF. The CDR3 bases are TGTGCCAGCAGTGGGGGGGTCACTGAAGCTTTCTTT.

This chain links TRBV5-1 with TRBJ2-1; TRBD1 agrees at 8 bases. CDR3 size: 15 residues. V was clipped by 4 bases and J by 8 bases; unmatched bases: 11. Germline assignment: CDR1 SGHRS and CDR2 YFSETQ. CDR3 bases: TGCGCCAGCAGCCCCGGGTCAGGGGGCAGCCATGAGCAGTTCTTC. Protein: CASSPGSGGSHEQFF.

The chain recombines TRBV9 with TRBJ2-5; 13 bases line up with TRBD2. The V gene end was trimmed by 0 bases and the J gene end by 7 bases; junction bases not matched to a gene: 6. The CDR3 runs 16 residues. CDR1 and CDR2 (germline): SGDLS, YYNGEE. The CDR3 nucleotides read TGTGCCAGCAGCGTAGGACTAGCGGGGGGAGCTGGGACCCAGTACTTC. It codes for CASSVGLAGGAGTQYF.

This chain links TRBV5-1 with TRBJ2-7; TRBD1 matches at 7 bases. This CDR3 contains 13 residues. Per the germline V gene, CDR1 is SGHRS and CDR2 is YFSETQ. Trimming at V came to 4 bases and at J to 4 bases, leaving 5 bases not matched to a gene. The CDR3 loop is CASSLGQEYEQYF. As DNA, the CDR3 is TGCGCCAGCAGCCTAGGACAGGAGTACGAGCAGTACTTC. Filled out from reference TRBV5-1 and TRBJ2-7, the complete variable domain reads KAGVTQTPRYLIKTRGQQVTLSCSPISGHRSVSWYQQTPGQGLQFLFEYFSETQRNKGNFPGRFSGRQFSNSRSEMNVSTLELGDSALYLCASSLGQEYEQYFGPGTRLTVT.

The genes are TRBV20-1 and TRBJ1-1, with D maybe TRBD1 (5 bases). The CDR3 spans 10 residues. Per the germline V gene, CDR1 is DFQATT and CDR2 is SNEGSKA (reference sequence). With 4 bases removed from V and 11 bases from J, the gap between germline ends came to 11 bases. The CDR3 nucleotides are TGCAGTGCTAAAAAGGAGGGGGCTTTCTTT. Its translation is CSAKKEGAFF.

The V gene is TRBV5-1, the J gene TRBJ1-4; the match to TRBD1 covers 11 bases. This CDR3 has 15 residues. CDR1 is SGHRS, CDR2 YFSETQ, per germline. V lost 3 bases, J lost 7 bases, and 5 bases stayed unmatched. Here the CDR3 reads CASSSPGQGGEKLFF. The DNA for the CDR3 is TGCGCCAGCAGCTCCCCGGGACAGGGGGGTGAAAAACTGTTTTTT.

The chain carries TRBV12-5 and TRBJ2-1; 7 bases map to TRBD1. The CDR3 has 14 residues. The germline V gene has CDR1 LGHNT and CDR2 FRNRAP. The V segment lost 5 bases and the J segment 5 bases; nucleotides outside the gene matches: 6. The CDR3 DNA is TGTGCTAGTGGTACCAACAGGGGCAACAATGAGCAGTTCTTC. Protein: CASGTNRGNNEQFF.

The chain combines TRBV6-5 with TRBJ1-1; D uncertain. V dropped 0 bases and J dropped 2 bases, with 10 bases sitting between them. The length of the CDR3 is 15 residues. Germline V gene lookup returns CDR1 MNHEY and CDR2 SVGAGI. In DNA form, the CDR3 reads TGTGCCAGCAGTTACTCGATAGAAATAAACACTGAAGCTTTCTTT. Translating gives CASSYSIEINTEAFF.

The chain links TRBV19 to TRBJ1-3, with TRBD1 matching over 8 bases. This CDR3 has 13 amino acids. Germline V CDR1 and CDR2: LNHDA, SQIVND (reference sequence). Germline trimming cut 8 bases from V and 3 bases from J; bases unmatched to any gene: 3. The CDR3 region has the DNA TGTGCCAGTCACAGGGGGGTTGGAAACACCATATATTTT. Protein: CASHRGVGNTIYF. Full variable domain (missing parts from reference TRBV19 and TRBJ1-3): DGGITQSPKYLFRKEGQNVTLSCEQNLNHDAMYWYRQDPGQGLRLIYYSQIVNDFQKGDIAEGYSVSREKKESFPLTVTSAQKNPTAFYLCASHRGVGNTIYFGEGSWLTVV.